One and the same sample provided the 12 T cell receptor beta chains below, sequenced in a study of blood T cell repertoires in COVID-19. TCRdb's table, derived via immunoSEQ multiplex PCR, lists solely in-frame clones and lacks some. The sample lists over 130,000 clones, around nine tenths occurring once. Sequences were obtained from peripheral blood. All receptors derive from a human donor in a cohort sampled during active COVID-19.

This rearrangement joins TRBV14 to TRBJ2-1; TRBD1 aligns across 8 bases. This CDR3 contains 16 residues. Losses at the gene ends were 2 bases for V and 2 bases for J; bases not matched to a gene: 5. Germline CDR1 reads SGHDN; CDR2 reads FVKESK. CDR3 sequence reads: CASSQRQGFAYNEQFF. The CDR3 DNA follows: TGTGCCAGCAGCCAACGACAGGGGTTCGCCTACAATGAGCAGTTCTTC.

Details on this clone: Other DNA sequences in this specimen translate into the identical CDR3. The V gene is TRBV27, the J gene TRBJ2-3; no clear D gene. CDR3 length: 14 amino acids. Deletions cut 3 bases from V and 0 bases from J, with 7 bases between. Germline lookup yields CDR1 MNHEY and CDR2 SMNVEV (reference sequence). The CDR3 reads CASSLSSSTDTQYF. In DNA, the CDR3 is TGTGCCAGCAGTTTGTCGTCGAGCACAGATACGCAGTATTTT.

The chain links TRBV18 to TRBJ1-3; D unclear. Deletions cut 3 bases from V and 0 bases from J, with 15 bases between. CDR1 is KGHSH, CDR2 LQKENI, per germline. The CDR3 runs to 17 residues. The DNA of the CDR3 is TGTGCCAGCTCACCTACAGCGGGAAAGTTCTCTGGAAACACCATATATTTT. Protein sequence: CASSPTAGKFSGNTIYF.

This chain links TRBV5-4 with TRBJ1-1; 8 bases agree with TRBD1. This CDR3 is 15 amino acids long. Looked up from germline, CDR1 is SGHNT and CDR2 is YYREEE (reference sequence). V shed 2 bases, J shed 4 bases, and the junction held 7 bases outside the gene matches. In nucleotides, the CDR3 is TGTGCCAGCAGCTTTCCAGGGGGCTCTGGCACTGAAGCTTTCTTT. Residues: CASSFPGGSGTEAFF.

The chain is built from TRBV5-8 and TRBJ1-3; 7 bases map to TRBD1. This CDR3 is built from 15 residues. V was clipped by 4 bases and J by 0 bases; unmatched bases: 4. Per germline, CDR1 SGHTS and CDR2 YDEGEE. The chain's CDR3 is CASSETGNSGNTIYF. As DNA, the CDR3 is TGTGCCAGCAGCGAGACAGGGAACTCTGGAAACACCATATATTTT.

The J gene is TRBJ2-7, the V gene TRBV7-2; 10 positions match TRBD1. After removal of 4 bases from V and 4 bases from J, the junction contained 4 bases not matched to a gene. The CDR3 length is 14 residues. Per germline, CDR1 SGHTA and CDR2 FQGNSA. CDR3 protein: CASSYRQGAYEQYF. CDR3 in DNA: TGTGCCAGCAGCTACCGACAGGGGGCTTACGAGCAGTACTTC.

The V call is TRBV20-1, the J call TRBJ2-7, with 7 positions matching TRBD1. The CDR3 loop spans 11 amino acids. V dropped 6 bases and J dropped 4; count of bases not matched to a gene: 3. Germline assignment: CDR1 DFQATT and CDR2 SNEGSKA (reference sequence). CDR3 bases: TGCAGTGCCCAGACAGGGTACGAGCAGTACTTC. The encoded protein is CSAQTGYEQYF.

The rearrangement joins TRBV6-5 to TRBJ1-1; TRBD1 matches at 7 bases. V shed 2 bases and J 1 base; nucleotides not matched to a gene: 1. CDR3 length: 14 residues. Germline V gives CDR1 MNHEY, CDR2 SVGAGI. In DNA, the CDR3 is TGTGCCAGCAGTTACCAGGGGGAGAACACTGAAGCTTTCTTT. This translates into CASSYQGENTEAFF.

This clone occurred many times. This chain links TRBV29-1 with TRBJ2-7; a weak D match, TRBD1 (5 bases). V lost 3 bases and J 6 bases, leaving 18 bases between the germline ends. Germline CDR1 and CDR2: SQVTM and ANQGSEA. This CDR3 contains 14 residues. The CDR3 protein is CSVENQGLGGEQYF. The CDR3, as DNA: TGCAGCGTTGAGAATCAGGGCCTCGGCGGCGAGCAGTACTTC.

V is TRBV29-1 and J is TRBJ2-7, with 9 bases aligning to TRBD1. CDR3 size: 14 residues. CDR1 is SQVTM and CDR2 is ANQGSEA in the germline V gene. The junction had 10 bases not matched to a gene; V was cut back by 4 bases and J by 6 bases. The CDR3 sequence: CSVGAGQGTLEQYF. The CDR3, as DNA: TGCAGCGTTGGGGCGGGACAGGGCACCCTCGAGCAGTACTTC.

This sequence joins TRBV4-1 and TRBJ2-7; tentative D call: TRBD2 (6 bases). Germline V CDR1 and CDR2: MGHRA, YSYEKL. This CDR3 contains 15 residues. Trimming removed 0 bases from V and 1 base from J, with 10 bases in between. Here the CDR3 DNA reads TGCGCCAGCAGCCAAGAAGTCCGGGGGTCCTACGAGCAGTACTTC. Its protein product is CASSQEVRGSYEQYF.

This clone was seen many times. This sequence joins TRBV7-3 and TRBJ1-1; 8 bases are a match to TRBD1. The length of the CDR3 is 15 residues. The V gene end was trimmed by 0 bases and the J gene end by 1 base; junction bases not matched to a gene: 1. The germline CDR1 and CDR2 sequences are SGHTA and FQGTGA. CDR3 protein: CASSLTTGANTEAFF. The DNA for the CDR3 is TGTGCCAGCAGCTTAACGACAGGGGCGAACACTGAAGCTTTCTTT.